The 5 T cell receptor beta chains given below trace back to one sample, sequenced in a study of immune heterogeneity within non-small cell lung tumors. The TCR beta CDR3 region underwent multiplex PCR amplification with 32 V and 13 J primers. From the multiplex PCR reads, TCRdb called clonotypes with MiXCR, one entry per CDR3 protein. Among roughly 5,400 distinct CDR3 sequences listed, 20% to 25% were seen once. Bulk tumor genomic DNA, 600 ng per sample, was the template. Several widely spaced biopsies per primary tumor were taken during surgery. Curative surgery was undertaken by patients, who had untreated, newly diagnosed non-small cell lung cancer. The sample taken for sequencing was lung tumor tissue. The receptors come from a man aged 55 to 70 with non-small cell lung cancer.

At least ten counts were recorded for this clonotype. J is TRBJ2-7 and V is TRBV5-5; no clear D. Germline V CDR1 and CDR2: SGHKS, YYEKEE (reference sequence). The CDR3 contains 16 residues. V lost 4 bases and J lost 2, with 19 bases in between. The CDR3 sequence: CASSLSFETDPYEQYF. In nucleotides, the CDR3 is TGTGCCAGCAGCCTTAGCTTTGAGACTGATCCCTACGAGCAGTACTTC.

This clonotype was observed a few times. This clone may be a read error of a much larger clone one base away. The CDR3 DNA sequence: TGTGCCAGCAGTTTTGCGGGAGGGGGGGCCGGGGAGCTGTTTTTT. Residues: CASSFAGGGAGELFF. This chain joins TRBV12-3 or TRBV12-4 and TRBJ2-2; 9 bases line up with TRBD2. This CDR3 comprises 15 residues. The ends lost 3 bases at V and 6 bases at J; junction bases unmatched: 5.

This clonotype was picked up a small number of times. A much larger clone differs by one base, so this may be a read error. The chain combines TRBV28 with TRBJ2-7; no definite D call. CDR3 size: 13 residues. CDR1 is MDHEN and CDR2 is SYDVKM in the germline V gene. Trimming shortened V by 7 bases and J by 6 bases, and 16 bases separated the two germline ends. CDR3 protein: CASTGWIVGEQYF. As DNA, the CDR3 is TGTGCCAGCACCGGGTGGATTGTGGGCGAGCAGTACTTC. The variable domain in full, completed from reference TRBV28 and TRBJ2-7, reads DVKVTQSSRYLVKRTGEKVFLECVQDMDHENMFWYRQDPGLGLRLIYFSYDVKMKEKGDIPEGYSVSREKKERFSLILESASTNQTSMYLCASTGWIVGEQYFGPGTRLTVT.

This clonotype has a single count. Given a much more abundant clone one base away, this may be a read error. For the CDR3, the DNA is TGTGCCACCAGTGATCAGACTAGGAGCCAAGAGTCCCAGTACTTC. It encodes CATSDQTRSQESQYF. The chain recombines TRBV24-1 with TRBJ2-5; the D gene is possibly TRBD2 (6 bases). CDR1 KGHDR and CDR2 SFDVKD come from the germline V gene. This CDR3 is built from 15 residues.

This clonotype is medium-sized (0.01 to 0.1%). The chain links TRBV2 to TRBJ2-7; 12 positions agree with TRBD2. Germline values: CDR1 SNHLY, CDR2 FYNNEI. With 8 bases clipped from V and 0 bases from J, the junction kept 2 bases outside the gene matches. The CDR3 has 14 amino acids. CDR3 coding DNA: TGTGCCAGCGGGACTAGCGGGTTCTCCTACGAGCAGTACTTC. Translating gives CASGTSGFSYEQYF.